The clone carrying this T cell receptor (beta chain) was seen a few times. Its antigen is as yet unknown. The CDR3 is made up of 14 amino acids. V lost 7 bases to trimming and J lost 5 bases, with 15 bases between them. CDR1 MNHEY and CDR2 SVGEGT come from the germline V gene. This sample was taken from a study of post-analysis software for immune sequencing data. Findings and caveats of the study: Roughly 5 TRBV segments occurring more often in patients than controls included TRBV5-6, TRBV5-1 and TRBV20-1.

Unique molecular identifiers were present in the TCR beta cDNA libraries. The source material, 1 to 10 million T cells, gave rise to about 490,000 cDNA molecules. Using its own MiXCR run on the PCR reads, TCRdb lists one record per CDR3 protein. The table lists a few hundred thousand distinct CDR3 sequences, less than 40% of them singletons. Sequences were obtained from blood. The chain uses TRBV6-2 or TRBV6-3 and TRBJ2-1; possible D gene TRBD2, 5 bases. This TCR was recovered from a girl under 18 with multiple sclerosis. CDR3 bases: TGTGCCAGCACCCGTTGGGCCGGGAACAATGAGCAGTTCTTC. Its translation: CASTRWAGNNEQFF.